The text below deals with one TCR beta chain. Random-hexamer reverse transcription was applied to roughly 0.5 to 1 ug RNA. Amplification of TCR beta CDR3 spanned 54 Vbeta and 13 Jbeta via immunoSEQ multiplex PCR. MiXCR, run by TCRdb on the immunoSEQ multiplex PCR reads, gives a single entry per CDR3 protein. Counted here are approximately 110,000 distinct CDR3 sequences, about 94% occurring once; the ten biggest clones make up 0.065% to 0.1%. These data come from a study of CD8 T cells in Susac syndrome. Sequencing of TCR beta was carried out in blood CD8+ and CD4+ T cells. Germline V gene sequence: CDR1 DFQATT, CDR2 SNEGSKA (reference sequence). V shed 8 bases, J shed 2 bases, and the junction held 11 bases outside the gene matches. The CDR3 totals 17 residues.

The material sequenced was CD4+ T cells from PBMCs. The clonotype comes from a human donor in good health. This chain connects TRBV20-1 to TRBJ2-1; the match to TRBD2 covers 14 bases. The CDR3 sequence: CSFSGTSGRGTYNEQFF. DNA of the CDR3: TGCAGTTTCTCCGGGACTAGCGGGAGAGGGACCTACAATGAGCAGTTCTTC.